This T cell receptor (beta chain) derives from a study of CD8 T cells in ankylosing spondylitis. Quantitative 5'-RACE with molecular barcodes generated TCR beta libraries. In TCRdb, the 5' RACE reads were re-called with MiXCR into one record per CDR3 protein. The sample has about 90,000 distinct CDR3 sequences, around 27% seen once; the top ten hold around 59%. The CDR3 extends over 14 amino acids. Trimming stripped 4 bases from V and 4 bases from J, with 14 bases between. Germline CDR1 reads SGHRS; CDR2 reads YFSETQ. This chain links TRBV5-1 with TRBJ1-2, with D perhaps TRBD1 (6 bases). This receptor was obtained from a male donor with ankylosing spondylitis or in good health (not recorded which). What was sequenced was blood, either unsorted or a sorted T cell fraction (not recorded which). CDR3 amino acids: CASSRSQGSYGYTF. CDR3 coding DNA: TGCGCCAGCAGCCGCTCCCAGGGGAGCTATGGCTACACCTTC.